The subject of this entry is one T cell receptor beta chain. Its antigen is not identified. This sample stems from a study of cytomegalovirus exposure and HLA in healthy donors. The CDR3 sequence is 14 residues long. Germline lookup yields CDR1 SGHVS and CDR2 FQNEAQ. PCR employed 60 Vbeta and 13 Jbeta primers. TCRdb's table, derived via immunoSEQ multiplex PCR, lists solely in-frame clones and lacks some. The profile covers about 210,000 clones, with around 76% appearing a single time and about 6.1% taken by the ten largest. Notes on the study in general: Despite most TCR sequences being rare, some public TCRs occurred in many donors.

This sequence was found in a man aged 35-49 years in good health and CMV-seropositive. Sequencing used PBMCs. The chain joins TRBV7-8 to TRBJ2-5; TRBD1 agrees at 8 bases. The closer fit of TRBJ2-7 to the DNA end suggests the J call may be wrong. CDR3 in amino acids: CASSYDRGSYEQYF. CDR3 DNA: TGTGCCAGCAGCTACGACAGGGGCTCCTACGAGCAGTACTTC.